The clone carrying this TCR beta chain has more than one count but fewer than ten. Its antigen is not known. The record originates from a study of identical twins. General observations from the study: Within beta out-of-frame sequences, the excess sharing observed between twins was weaker. Fewer insertions were carried by abundant cord blood beta clonotypes, but none was seen in memory repertoires. Zero-insertion analyses might be partly confounded by invariant T cells like MAIT and iNKT.

TCRdb re-derived calls from the 5' RACE reads in MiXCR, one entry per CDR3 protein. The table has roughly 470,000 distinct CDR3 sequences, approximately 14% seen once. In every case, the donor was a healthy Caucasian. The CDR3 runs 14 residues. Germline lookup yields CDR1 SGHVS and CDR2 FQNEAQ. V lost 1 base to trimming and J lost 4 bases, with 11 bases between them. These same data were also listed under a study on yellow fever vaccine responses in identical twins.

The origin of this receptor is a woman aged 18-29 years in good health. The sequencing input was CD4+ T cells sorted from blood. The V call is TRBV7-8, the J call TRBJ2-7; tentative D call: TRBD2 (5 bases). The CDR3 is CASSLGQRLYEQYF. The CDR3 bases are TGTGCCAGCAGCTTAGGTCAGAGACTATACGAGCAGTACTTC.